This TCR beta chain originates from a study of blood T cell repertoires in COVID-19. Study context: Acute and convalescent COVID-19 specimens originated in the United States, Italy and Spain. Sample material is recorded as cDNA or gDNA derived from T cells, B-cell-depleted T cells, or PBMCs.

V gave up 1 base and J gave up 2 bases, with 10 bases separating them. Germline loops: CDR1 SEHNR, CDR2 FQNEAQ (reference sequence). The CDR3 loop spans 15 amino acids. As originally analysed: Estimates of nucleated cell counts were drawn from the amplification of reference gene primers. The assay was immunoSEQ multiplex PCR, and TCRdb's table has in-frame clones only and misses some. V and J calls and clone size are copied from that table; D and trimming were computed from the DNA. The sample shows around 110,000 clones, more than 80% of them seen only once. Specimen: peripheral blood. This TCR was sampled from a middle-aged man with acute or convalescent COVID-19. This chain connects TRBV7-9 to TRBJ2-3; possible D gene TRBD1, 6 bases. CDR3 coding DNA: TGTGCCAGCAGCTTAGGGCAGGGGCCCACAGATACGCAGTATTTT. This gives the protein CASSLGQGPTDTQYF.